This passage covers 9 T cell receptor beta chains from one sample sequenced in a study of cytomegalovirus exposure and HLA in healthy donors. 13 Jbeta primers and 60 Vbeta primers were used for the PCR. Method: immunoSEQ multiplex PCR; TCRdb's copy keeps in-frame clones and lacks some. The data hold approximately 150,000 clones, with 60% to 80% observed a single time. What was sequenced was PBMCs. Receptors were obtained from a woman aged 25 to 39 in good health and CMV-seronegative.

The chain links TRBV5-1 to TRBJ1-6; 9 bases are a match to TRBD1. The CDR3 spans 13 residues. V dropped 7 bases and J dropped 7; count of bases not matched to a gene: 3. The V gene's germline CDR1 is SGHRS and CDR2 YFSETQ. CDR3 coding DNA: TGCGCCAGCGGAGACAGGGGGAATTCACCCCTCCACTTT. As protein: CASGDRGNSPLHF. Full variable domain (rest looked up from reference TRBV5-1 and TRBJ1-6): KAGVTQTPRYLIKTRGQQVTLSCSPISGHRSVSWYQQTPGQGLQFLFEYFSETQRNKGNFPGRFSGRQFSNSRSEMNVSTLELGDSALYLCASGDRGNSPLHFGNGTRLTVT.

V gene TRBV11-3 combines with J gene TRBJ2-3; D is perhaps TRBD2 (6 bases). V dropped 2 bases and J dropped 3 bases, with 9 bases sitting between them. CDR3 length equals 14 residues. Germline assignment: CDR1 SGHNT and CDR2 YENEEA. The CDR3 region is CASSLSGGTDTQYF. CDR3 coding DNA: TGTGCCAGCAGCTTATCTGGGGGGACAGATACGCAGTATTTT. Supplemented by reference TRBV11-3 and TRBJ2-3, the full variable domain reads EAGVVQSPRYKIIEKKQPVAFWCNPISGHNTLYWYLQNLGQGPELLIRYENEEAVDDSQLPKDRFSAERLKGVDSTLKIQPAELGDSAVYLCASSLSGGTDTQYFGPGTRLTVL.

This rearrangement joins TRBV7-2 to TRBJ1-3; the D is unclear. V dropped 5 bases and J dropped 7 bases, with 12 bases sitting between them. This CDR3 has 13 residues. From germline, CDR1 is SGHTA and CDR2 FQGNSA. The CDR3 loop is CASSIQAGNTIYF. In DNA, the CDR3 is TGTGCCAGCAGCATACAAGCGGGGAACACCATATATTTT.

This chain joins TRBV7-8 and TRBJ1-1; D is unresolved. Germline-derived CDR1 and CDR2 are SGHVS and FQNEAQ. The V end was cut by 5 bases, the J end by 5 bases, with 9 bases between. The CDR3 has 12 amino acids. CDR3 nucleotide sequence: TGTGCCAGCAGCCCACATCTGACTGAAGCTTTCTTT. The encoded protein is CASSPHLTEAFF.

The chain employs TRBV6-5 and TRBJ1-1; D is possibly TRBD1 (5 bases). The germline CDR1 and CDR2 sequences are MNHEY and SVGAGI. The CDR3 is 15 residues long. V lost 6 bases and J lost 3, with 17 bases in between. The CDR3 loop is CASSPLSRGDTEAFF. In nucleotides, the CDR3 is TGTGCCAGCAGCCCGTTGAGTCGGGGGGACACTGAAGCTTTCTTT.

The rearrangement links TRBV25-1 to TRBJ2-3; D uncertain. The CDR3 is 12 amino acids. The germline CDR1 and CDR2 sequences are MGHDK and SYGVNS. V was pared by 5 bases and J by 3 bases, with 6 bases between. CDR3 bases: TGTGCCAGCAGTCCTTTTACAGATACGCAGTATTTT. Translated, it gives CASSPFTDTQYF.

This chain connects TRBV7-9 to TRBJ2-7, with D possibly matching TRBD1 (6 bases). The CDR3 extends over 15 amino acids. Germline V gives CDR1 SEHNR, CDR2 FQNEAQ (reference sequence). V was clipped by 1 base and J by 5 bases, with 15 bases between them. The CDR3 DNA reads TGTGCCAGCAGCTTAGTACGGGACACCAAGGACGAGCAGTACTTC. Translating it yields CASSLVRDTKDEQYF.

This chain joins TRBV10-1 and TRBJ2-1; D might be TRBD2 (7 bases). V was pared by 1 base and J by 10 bases, with 20 bases between. Germline CDR1 is WNHNN and CDR2 is SYGVQD (reference sequence). The CDR3 consists of 16 residues. In DNA, the CDR3 is TGCGCCAGCAGTGAGTGGGGGGCGGGGGCTTCGGAGGAGCAGTTCTTC. As protein: CASSEWGAGASEEQFF.

The CDR3 sequence: CASSSRLTGVNYGYTF. In nucleotides, the CDR3 is TGTGCCAGCAGCTCCAGACTTACGGGGGTTAACTATGGCTACACCTTC. The chain recombines TRBV7-2 with TRBJ1-2; D is perhaps TRBD1 (5 bases). V lost 4 bases and J lost 1, with 16 bases in between. This CDR3 has 16 amino acids. Germline lookup yields CDR1 SGHTA and CDR2 FQGNSA.